This T cell receptor (beta chain) was recorded in a study of control samples from healthy donors and cancer patients. TCRdb's copy holds only in-frame clones and misses some; the assay was immunoSEQ multiplex PCR. Of 250,000 to 300,000 clones listed, over 75% are singletons. The CDR3 contains 20 residues. V lost 0 bases, J lost 7 bases, and 19 bases stayed unmatched. Looked up from germline, CDR1 is SGDLS and CDR2 is YYNGEE. The chain carries TRBV9 and TRBJ2-3, with 11 positions matching TRBD2. The receptor was isolated from a woman aged 55-70 years with lung cancer. The source material was PBMCs. CDR3 DNA: TGTGCCAGCAGCGTAGGGCCAGGACCCGGAACTAGCGGGAGTCCGAATACGCAGTATTTT. It yields the protein CASSVGPGPGTSGSPNTQYF. The full variable domain, completed using reference TRBV9 and TRBJ2-3, is DSGVTQTPKHLITATGQRVTLRCSPRSGDLSVYWYQQSLDQGLQFLIQYYNGEERAKGNILERFSAQQFPDLHSELNLSSLELGDSALYFCASSVGPGPGTSGSPNTQYFGPGTRLTVL.